Listed here are 3 T cell receptor beta chains from one sample, sequenced in a study of cytomegalovirus exposure and HLA in healthy donors (dated by TCRdb to about 2017). The method was the immunoSEQ multiplex PCR assay. For the multiplex PCR, a mixture combining 60 forward primers for TCR Vbeta segments and 13 reverse primers for TCR Jbeta segments was used. In its TCRdb copy, this immuneACCESS table keeps in-frame sequences only and misses some clones. Where compared with another copy, unresolved V genes explain less than half of these, and the others have no known cause. The table for this sample lists about 200,000 clones; 70% to 90% of them were counted only once. The ten top clones hold less than 0.35% of the sample. Sample: PBMCs. These receptors all stem from a woman in her thirties in good health and CMV-seronegative.

The chain employs TRBV29-1 and TRBJ2-7, with 12 bases lining up with TRBD1. Germline trimming cut 7 bases from V and 4 bases from J; bases unmatched to any gene: 8. Germline loops: CDR1 SQVTM, CDR2 ANQGSEA. CDR3 length: 14 residues. CDR3 protein: CSARGTGGGYEQYF. CDR3 coding DNA: TGCAGCGCCCGCGGGACAGGGGGCGGTTACGAGCAGTACTTC.

V gene TRBV6-5 combines with J gene TRBJ2-5; TRBD2 aligns across 10 bases. The V gene's germline CDR1 is MNHEY and CDR2 SVGAGI. This CDR3 spans 13 amino acids. The trim removed 8 bases at V and 6 bases at J, leaving 6 bases unmatched. The CDR3 loop reads CASGSGGAKTQYF. The CDR3 region has the DNA TGTGCCAGCGGGAGCGGGGGGGCAAAGACCCAGTACTTC.

This chain links TRBV19 with TRBJ2-1; possibly TRBD2 for D (6 bases). Trimming stripped 5 bases from V and 10 bases from J, with 15 bases between. The CDR3 has 13 amino acids. Germline loops: CDR1 LNHDA, CDR2 SQIVND (reference sequence). This CDR3 reads CASSSEVAAEQFF. CDR3 DNA: TGTGCCAGTAGTTCGGAAGTAGCGGCAGAGCAGTTCTTC.